This passage covers 4 T cell receptor beta chains from one sample sequenced in a study of T cell clones after liver transplantation. Clones were read by immunoSEQ multiplex PCR, and TCRdb kept only the in-frame ones, dropping some. The sample has roughly 55,000 clones, approximately 88% seen once. The sequenced sample was CD4+ T cells from blood, obtained before liver transplant. These receptors were collected from a human donor who received a liver transplant.

The table lists this clone with a few counts. Sequence at one end of the junction differs from germline and may be a read error. This chain connects TRBV19 to TRBJ2-7; D tentatively fits TRBD1 or TRBD2 (5 bases each). The CDR3 runs to 13 residues. The germline gives CDR1 LNHDA, CDR2 SQIVND (reference sequence). The CDR3 DNA follows: TGTGCCAGTAGTATACAAGGTGTCGGGGACCAGCACTTC. This codes for CASSIQGVGDQHF.

The J gene is TRBJ1-5, the V gene TRBV18, with 7 bases matching TRBD1. Germline assignment: CDR1 KGHSH and CDR2 LQKENI. This CDR3 region has 14 residues. After removal of 3 bases from V and 7 bases from J, the junction contained 6 bases not matched to a gene. CDR3: CASSPAGGRQPQHF. The CDR3 nucleotides read TGTGCCAGCTCACCCGCAGGGGGACGACAGCCCCAGCATTTT.

The chain uses TRBV15 and TRBJ2-2; D ambiguous. With 0 bases removed from V and 6 bases from J, the gap between germline ends came to 11 bases. The germline V gene encodes CDR1 LNHNV and CDR2 YYDKDF (reference sequence). This CDR3 comprises 15 residues. The CDR3 DNA follows: TGTGCCACCAGCAGAGATCTTCGGGTGGCCGGGGAGCTGTTTTTT. Translated: CATSRDLRVAGELFF.

A note on this clone: One end of the junction is discordant with germline, which a read error may explain. The chain has TRBV6-4 and TRBJ1-4; D possibly corresponds to TRBD1 (5 bases). This CDR3 is built from 18 residues. CDR1 and CDR2 from the germline V gene are MRHNA and SNTAGT. The CDR3 spells CASSDAPAGRRTNEKLLF. In DNA form, the CDR3 reads TGTGCCAGCAGTGATGCTCCGGCAGGGAGGCGAACTAATGAAAAACTGCTTTTT.